This T cell receptor beta chain was retrieved from a study of brain T cells in children with intractable seizures. Study-level points and caveats: Pre- and post-surgery blood differed in depth, so pre-surgery absences may be undersampling. HCMV serostatus was not known, and viral specificity came from CDR3 similarity only.

Time point given: blood from clinic visit 5 months post-surgery; TSC patient then seizure free. Surgery cases with the highest brain T cell transcript signatures were chosen for sequencing. Patients received at least one anti-epileptic drug before surgery. This CDR3 comprises 13 residues. V was pared by 11 bases and J by 8 bases, with 21 bases between. CDR1 is SNHLY, CDR2 FYNNEI, per germline. Repertoires were generated with immunoSEQ multiplex PCR, while TCRdb's copy carries only in-frame clones and drops some. The sample has about 320,000 clones, about 94% seen once. Details on this clone: What it binds is not known.

The rearrangement links TRBV2 to TRBJ1-2, with TRBD1 as a possible D gene (6 bases). This sample comprised peripheral blood, obtained more than 4 months after surgery. The sequence came from a boy under two years old with tuberous sclerosis and intractable seizures. CDR3 DNA sequence: TGTGCCGGGGGGGGCAGGCGGGTGGGCGGCTACACCTTC. Residues: CAGGGRRVGGYTF.